The following is a T cell receptor (beta chain) sequence with its context. The specificity of this receptor is unknown. One base away there is no much larger clone; base qualities are not given. No immune events such as infections were documented for the healthy donors during the collection period. Blood repertoires from healthy donors were used as a training cohort for calibrating time-dependent variance in a beta-binomial model of differential abundance of T-cell clones. The training cohort included 10 or so healthy donors, of whom 3 were female and 7 were male. On average the donors were approximately 40 years old, and their ages spanned about 25 to 64 years. Whole blood was collected from each healthy donor at three time points spaced about 2 weeks apart and obtained from a commercial supplier. Genomic DNA was extracted from unsorted whole blood for immunosequencing. These data belong to a study of identifying expanded T cells in peripheral blood (dated by TCRdb to 2018 to 2020). About the study as a whole: Separate aliquots of the same genomic DNA pool were sequenced to produce technical replicates, and four replicates were compared in pairs. The full study reports these points: For all healthy donors, the variance in clone template counts between roughly 2-week samples rose significantly as total template count increased. Across all healthy-donor time intervals, the beta-binomial model significantly lowered both the number of clones called differentially abundant and the false-positive rate. Between technical replicates the binomial model flagged about 1.2 differentially abundant clones, whereas over roughly two weeks the binomial model flagged about 16.4 and over approximately four weeks around 18. The authors expected that biological variance in healthy repertoires might rise further over much longer intervals, such as months to years.

The immunoSEQ Assay, which relies on bias-controlled multiplex PCR amplification of genomic DNA, was used to profile TCRbeta CDR3 regions. In the paper's pipeline: To quantify the absolute abundance of each unique TCRbeta CDR3 region, the sequences were collapsed and filtered. Differential abundance was tested with two models: a binomial (Fisher-equivalent) model and a beta-binomial model that adds time-dependent variance fitted from healthy donors. Any clone with fewer than 5 combined templates was excluded, and a clone was called differentially abundant if its Benjamini-Hochberg FDR was below 0.01. In the beta-binomial model, variance was expressed as a function of the total template count across the two samples, in the form v = (b*log(k)+a)^2. Drawn from immuneACCESS, this table holds only the in-frame rearrangements with V and J called that TCRdb kept. Clones are partly lost; checked studies trace under half to an unresolved V gene and leave the rest unexplained. V and J calls and clone size are those listed in that table; D and trimming were worked out from the DNA. The sample has 80,000 to 90,000 clones on record, roughly 86% of them singletons. Around 5.6% of the sample is held by the ten biggest clonotypes.

The sample consisted of blood. The clonotype comes from a person between 18 and 70 years old in good health.

In nucleotides, the sequence is TGTGCCAGCAGTAGGACGGACATTTCACCCCTCCACTTT. The resulting protein is CASSRTDISPLHF. Recombination linked TRBV6-5 to TRBJ1-6; TRBD1 is a weak D gene call, 5 bases matching. The germline V gene provides CDR1 MNHEY and CDR2 SVGAGI. Relative to germline, V is 5 bases shorter and J is 9 bases shorter, with 11 bases between their ends. The CDR3, cysteine through phenylalanine, is 13 amino acids long. The entry retains the CDR3 DNA only, 39 bases that are in frame from base 1.